This section outlines one T cell receptor (beta chain) sequence together with its context. Its antigen is as yet unknown. This sample was included in a study of T-cell memory formation after mild COVID-19. Study results and caveats: Memory cells collected pre-infection included some clones that later responded, suggesting cross-reactive memory joined.

Germline-derived CDR1 and CDR2 are SGHTA and FQGNSA. This CDR3 has 18 amino acids. V lost 1 base, J lost 1 base, and 19 bases lay in between. TCRdb processed the 5' RACE reads anew with MiXCR; each CDR3 protein has one entry. The sample lists some 310,000 distinct CDR3 sequences, around a fifth seen once, with roughly a fifth in the top ten. The material sequenced was PBMCs or a T cell subset sorted from them (not recorded which). The V gene is TRBV7-2, the J gene TRBJ2-5; no firm D call. The sequence was collected from a man younger than 35 who had mild COVID-19 (a few samples of this study predate the infection). Cell type and time point are not known. CDR3 region: CASSLVSLVAEGQETQYF. The DNA for the CDR3 is TGTGCCAGCAGCTTAGTCTCATTGGTTGCGGAAGGCCAAGAGACCCAGTACTTC.